This T cell receptor (beta chain) was retrieved from a study of shared clonotypes between healthy human individuals. As defined, naive CD8 cells were CD45RO-negative and positively selected for CCR7, with terminally differentiated effector memory CD45RA+ cells excluded. V was shortened by 6 bases and J by 3 bases, with 15 bases between the two germline ends. CDR3 length: 14 residues. The germline gives CDR1 MDHEN, CDR2 SYDVKM. The data were produced by immunoSEQ multiplex PCR, yet TCRdb's version contains in-frame clones alone and is incomplete. The sample gives more than 2 million clones, just under 95% of which show up once; more than 1.5% is in the top ten.

The rearrangement uses TRBV28 and TRBJ2-7; TRBD2 might be the D (6 bases). This clonotype was obtained from a young man in good health. Some clones in this sample may be carry-over from other donors' samples. Sequenced: naive CD8+ T cells from PBMCs. The CDR3 coding sequence is TGTGCCAGCAGGGGGAGGATAAGAAACTACGAGCAGTACTTC. Translated: CASRGRIRNYEQYF.